These T cell receptor beta chains were read from a single sample in a study of cytomegalovirus exposure and HLA in healthy donors. Only in-frame clones appear in the TCRdb table, and some are missing; sequencing was by immunoSEQ multiplex PCR. Counted here are about 170,000 clones, approximately 80% occurring once; the ten biggest clones make up 0.65% to 0.85%. Sequences were obtained from PBMCs. The source is a female donor in good health and CMV-seronegative. Each CDR3 is given with its conserved first and last residue. The D gene is left open where the match is weak. Only part of the rows carry a size: once, few, many, or a class if the clone is expanded.

j_call d_call cdr3_length clone_size v_call cdr3_aa cdr3_nt
TRBJ2-3 NA 15 few TRBV28 CASSLVQGWADTQYF TGTGCCAGCAGTTTAGTTCAGGGCTGGGCAGATACGCAGTATTTT
TRBJ2-1 NA 11 once TRBV10-3 CAISDSAEQFF TGTGCCATCAGTGATTCCGCGGAGCAGTTCTTC
TRBJ2-7 NA 14 NA TRBV18 CASSPLGQGYEQYF TGTGCCAGCTCACCACTTGGGCAAGGATACGAGCAGTACTTC
TRBJ1-2 TRBD1 18 NA TRBV5-6 CASSSKPTGALLGDGYTF TGTGCCAGCAGCTCGAAACCGACAGGGGCCCTACTTGGGGATGGCTACACCTTC
TRBJ1-1 NA 14 NA TRBV19 CASSISGANTEAFF TGTGCCAGTAGTATAAGTGGGGCGAACACTGAAGCTTTCTTT
TRBJ1-6 NA 15 NA TRBV18 CASSPREVYNSPLHF TGTGCCAGCTCACCAAGAGAAGTCTATAATTCACCCCTCCACTTT
TRBJ2-5 TRBD1 13 NA TRBV7-9 CASSLGGQRDQYF TGTGCCAGCAGCTTAGGGGGACAGCGTGACCAGTACTTC
TRBJ1-3 TRBD1 13 few TRBV18 CASSRSTGDTIYF TGTGCCAGCTCACGATCTACAGGGGACACCATATATTTT
TRBJ2-7 NA 14 NA TRBV27 CASSAGVYSYEQYF TGTGCCAGCAGCGCCGGGGTGTACTCCTACGAGCAGTACTTC
TRBJ1-2 NA 16 NA TRBV14 CASSQDSRRINYGYTF TGTGCCAGCAGCCAAGATTCTCGGAGGATCAACTATGGCTACACCTTC
TRBJ2-2 NA 15 NA TRBV5-1 CASSLFGGVDGELFF TGCGCCAGCAGCCTTTTCGGGGGAGTGGACGGGGAGCTGTTTTTT
TRBJ1-1 TRBD1 15 NA TRBV7-2 CASSTPGQGNTEAFF TGTGCCAGCAGCACCCCGGGACAGGGCAACACTGAAGCTTTCTTT
TRBJ1-1 NA 13 once TRBV7-3 CASSLTANTEAFF TGTGCCAGCAGCCTGACAGCGAACACTGAAGCTTTCTTT
TRBJ2-1 TRBD1 15 NA TRBV4-1 CASRSGTGPYNEQFF TGCGCCAGCAGATCCGGGACAGGGCCCTACAATGAGCAGTTCTTC
TRBJ1-6 NA 14 NA TRBV25-1 CASKGRDMNSPLHF TGTGCCAGCAAAGGACGGGACATGAATTCACCCCTCCACTTT
TRBJ1-2 TRBD1 15 NA TRBV4-3 CASSQEYRGRYGYTF TGCGCCAGCAGCCAAGAGTACAGGGGGCGTTACGGCTACACCTTC
TRBJ1-6 NA 13 NA TRBV30 CAWTKENFSPLHF TGTGCCTGGACTAAGGAGAATTTTTCACCCCTCCACTTT
TRBJ2-5 NA 15 NA TRBV18 CASSPLQGPQETQYF TGTGCCAGCTCACCACTGCAGGGCCCCCAAGAGACCCAGTACTTC
TRBJ1-6 NA 15 once TRBV2 CASSLQGAPNSPLHF TGTGCCAGCAGTCTACAGGGCGCTCCAAATTCACCCCTCCACTTT
TRBJ2-5 NA 15 NA TRBV9 CASSPTPNYQETQYF TGTGCCAGCAGCCCCACCCCAAACTACCAAGAGACCCAGTACTTC
TRBJ2-1 NA 17 NA TRBV15 CATSRDPGKGTYNEQFF TGTGCCACCAGCAGAGACCCGGGGAAGGGAACCTACAATGAGCAGTTCTTC
TRBJ2-7 NA 14 NA TRBV11-1 CASSLAGSSYEQYF TGTGCCAGCAGCTTAGCCGGGTCCTCCTACGAGCAGTACTTC
TRBJ2-7 NA 15 NA TRBV7-2 CASSQGGTLSYEQYF TGTGCCAGCAGCCAGGGGGGCACATTAAGCTACGAGCAGTACTTC
TRBJ2-3 NA 13 NA TRBV5-1 CASSSAVGDTQYF TGCGCCAGCAGCTCCGCGGTCGGGGATACGCAGTATTTT
TRBJ2-5 NA 14 NA TRBV9 CASSAGDTGETQYF TGTGCCAGCAGCGCCGGGGACACAGGGGAGACCCAGTACTTC
TRBJ2-1 NA 16 once TRBV4-3 CASSISAGTPNNEQFF TGCGCCAGCAGCATATCCGCCGGGACTCCCAACAATGAGCAGTTCTTC
TRBJ1-1 NA 13 few TRBV7-3 CASSITQNTEAFF TGTGCCAGCAGCATTACACAGAACACTGAAGCTTTCTTT
TRBJ2-4 NA 17 NA TRBV4-3 CASSQDATGLAKNIQYF TGCGCCAGTAGCCAAGATGCTACGGGGTTAGCCAAAAACATTCAGTACTTC
TRBJ2-7 TRBD1 17 NA TRBV5-4 CASSLDPWDRPTYEQYF TGTGCCAGCAGCTTAGACCCGTGGGACAGGCCAACCTACGAGCAGTACTTC
TRBJ2-1 TRBD2 13 NA TRBV7-9 CAIGLAGGNEQFF TGTGCCATAGGACTAGCGGGGGGGAATGAGCAGTTCTTC
TRBJ2-3 TRBD2 14 few TRBV5-1 CATRPGGSTDTQYF TGCGCCACCCGCCCGGGGGGTAGCACAGATACGCAGTATTTT
TRBJ1-5 NA 13 NA TRBV7-2 CASSFRGNQPQHF TGTGCCAGCAGTTTTAGGGGGAATCAGCCCCAGCATTTT
TRBJ2-1 NA 13 NA TRBV29-1 CSVAPISEGCQFF TGCAGCGTTGCCCCGATTAGCGAAGGTTGTCAGTTCTTC
TRBJ1-2 TRBD1 15 NA TRBV5-6 CASSYTGGRSYGYTF TGTGCCAGCAGTTATACAGGGGGCAGGAGCTATGGCTACACCTTC